The 26 T cell receptor beta chains below come from one sample, sequenced in a study of CD8 T cells in Susac syndrome. The RNA input was roughly 0.45 to 1 ug, and it was reverse transcribed with random hexamers. TCRdb used MiXCR to reprocess the immunoSEQ multiplex PCR reads, holding one entry per CDR3 protein. The sample has more than 100,000 distinct CDR3 sequences; around 85% are singletons. Sequenced sample: CD8+ T cells from PBMCs. These receptor sequences come from a human donor with multiple sclerosis.

The V gene is TRBV28, the J gene TRBJ2-2, with a possible D match to TRBD2 (5 bases). The CDR3 runs 15 residues. V gave up 4 bases and J gave up 9 bases, with 18 bases separating them. Germline-derived CDR1 and CDR2 are MDHEN and SYDVKM. The CDR3 reads CASSYRGPSTRELFF. The DNA of the CDR3 is TGTGCCAGCAGTTATCGGGGTCCTTCTACCAGGGAGCTGTTTTTT. The full variable domain, with the rest looked up from reference TRBV28 and TRBJ2-2, is DVKVTQSSRYLVKRTGEKVFLECVQDMDHENMFWYRQDPGLGLRLIYFSYDVKMKEKGDIPEGYSVSREKKERFSLILESASTNQTSMYLCASSYRGPSTRELFFGEGSRLTVL.

The CDR3 sequence is CATSRTPGTSGGPNTDTQYF. CDR3 sequence (DNA): TGTGCCACCAGCAGAACGCCCGGGACTAGCGGCGGTCCCAACACAGATACGCAGTATTTT. The V and J genes are TRBV15 and TRBJ2-3, with 11 positions matching TRBD2. CDR1 LNHNV and CDR2 YYDKDF come from the germline V gene (reference sequence). J lost 2 bases, V lost 2 bases, and 15 bases had no gene match. The CDR3 runs 20 residues.

V is TRBV20-1 and J is TRBJ2-2; D is uncertain. CDR1 is DFQATT, CDR2 SNEGSKA, per germline (reference sequence). The CDR3 sequence is 15 residues long. Trimming removed 0 bases from V and 1 base from J, with 9 bases in between. Written as DNA, the CDR3 is TGCAGTGCTAGAGATAACTGGGGGAACACCGGGGAGCTGTTTTTT. Residues: CSARDNWGNTGELFF.

This clonotype turned up a few times. The chain uses TRBV13 and TRBJ1-6; TRBD1 is a possible D gene (6 bases). The CDR3 spans 13 residues. V dropped 5 bases and J dropped 7 bases, with 9 bases sitting between them. From germline, CDR1 is PRHDT and CDR2 FYEKMQ (reference sequence). CDR3 nucleotide sequence: TGTGCCAGCAGCCTCGGACAGAATTCACCCCTCCACTTT. Amino acid sequence: CASSLGQNSPLHF.

V usage is TRBV13 and J usage is TRBJ1-1; D not certain. Trimming took off 3 bases at V and 8 bases at J, with 13 bases between the two ends. Germline lookup yields CDR1 PRHDT and CDR2 FYEKMQ (reference sequence). The CDR3 is 13 residues long. CDR3 region: CASSLTWGEEAFF. The CDR3 bases are TGTGCCAGCAGCTTGACTTGGGGAGAAGAAGCTTTCTTT.

This clonotype was found a few times. The chain recombines TRBV4-2 with TRBJ2-7; 7 bases map to TRBD1. The ends lost 0 bases at V and 4 bases at J; junction bases unmatched: 9. The germline CDR1 and CDR2 sequences are LGHNA and YNFKEQ. CDR3 size: 16 residues. The CDR3 sequence: CASSQEEAGTVYEQYF. CDR3 sequence (DNA): TGTGCCAGCAGCCAAGAAGAGGCCGGGACAGTTTACGAGCAGTACTTC.

The chain employs TRBV4-1 and TRBJ1-1; a possible D gene is TRBD1 (5 bases). The CDR3 is 14 amino acids. The V gene lost 0 bases and the J gene lost 9 bases, with 14 bases spanning the gap. CDR1 MGHRA and CDR2 YSYEKL come from the germline V gene. The CDR3 region is CASSQDPVRVQAFF. The CDR3 region has the DNA TGCGCCAGCAGCCAAGACCCGGTCAGGGTACAAGCTTTCTTT.

A word on this clonotype: The junction departs from the called germline gene at one end, perhaps through a read error. The gene calls are TRBV7-7 and TRBJ2-5, with D possibly matching TRBD1 (6 bases). Germline V gene sequence: CDR1 SSHAT, CDR2 FNYEAQ (reference sequence). This CDR3 contains 16 residues. The CDR3 reads CASSLSSEQGKGTQYF. CDR3 nucleotides: TGTGCTAGCAGCTTAAGTTCTGAACAGGGAAAAGGGACCCAGTACTTC.

The chain combines TRBV11-2 with TRBJ1-6; D not certain. The CDR3 sequence is 15 residues long. The V gene lost 0 bases and the J gene lost 7 bases, with 10 bases spanning the gap. Looked up from germline, CDR1 is SGHAT and CDR2 is FQNNGV. CDR3 region: CASSLEPTGNSPLHF. The DNA of the CDR3 is TGTGCCAGCAGCTTAGAACCCACTGGGAATTCACCCCTCCACTTT.

V is TRBV25-1 and J is TRBJ2-3; 7 bases are a match to TRBD1. The CDR3 runs to 18 residues. Germline CDR1 reads MGHDK; CDR2 reads SYGVNS. Unmatched junction bases numbered 17, after V lost 3 bases and J lost 5 bases. The CDR3 bases are TGTGCCAGCAGTGAGCCCGGGGCAGGGGGTTATCACGAAGATACGCAGTATTTT. It codes for CASSEPGAGGYHEDTQYF.

The V and J genes are TRBV5-6 and TRBJ2-2, with 7 positions matching TRBD1. CDR3 length equals 16 residues. The V gene end was trimmed by 4 bases and the J gene end by 0 bases; junction bases not matched to a gene: 6. Germline V gene lookup returns CDR1 SGHDT and CDR2 YYEEEE. This CDR3 is CASSTRQGANTGELFF. CDR3 nucleotide sequence: TGTGCCAGCAGCACCAGACAGGGTGCGAACACCGGGGAGCTGTTTTTT. The variable domain in full, completed from reference TRBV5-6 and TRBJ2-2, reads DAGVTQSPTHLIKTRGQQVTLRCSPKSGHDTVSWYQQALGQGPQFIFQYYEEEERQRGNFPDRFSGHQFPNYSSELNVNALLLGDSALYLCASSTRQGANTGELFFGEGSRLTVL.

This sequence joins TRBV28 and TRBJ2-7, with TRBD1 matching 7 bases. Unmatched junction bases numbered 3, after V lost 6 bases and J lost 4 bases. CDR1 is MDHEN, CDR2 SYDVKM, per germline. The CDR3 has 12 residues. CDR3 region: CASRTGMYEQYF. The CDR3 nucleotides read TGTGCCAGCAGGACAGGGATGTACGAGCAGTACTTC.

The V and J genes are TRBV28 and TRBJ1-4; tentative D call: TRBD1 (5 bases). The length of the CDR3 is 17 residues. Per germline, CDR1 MDHEN and CDR2 SYDVKM. Trimming shortened V by 1 base and J by 1 base, and 13 bases separated the two germline ends. Here the CDR3 reads CASSLFEFGGTNEKLFF. The CDR3 nucleotides are TGTGCCAGCAGTTTATTTGAGTTTGGGGGAACTAATGAAAAACTGTTTTTT.

Details on this clonotype: An end of the junction does not agree with germline; a read error may underlie this. The chain couples TRBV13 to TRBJ2-1; no clear D. This CDR3 spans 14 amino acids. The germline V gene encodes CDR1 PRHDT and CDR2 FYEKMQ (reference sequence). The CDR3 coding sequence is TGCGCCAGCAGCTTTGGCGGCCTTTCCAATGAGCAGTTCTTC. It codes for CASSFGGLSNEQFF.

The rearrangement links TRBV7-9 to TRBJ2-3; maybe TRBD1 (5 bases). The germline V gene has CDR1 SEHNR and CDR2 FQNEAQ (reference sequence). The germline V and J ends were trimmed by 5 bases and 5 bases, with 14 bases remaining between them. The CDR3 spans 14 residues. CDR3 in amino acids: CASSPAGSGDTQYF. The CDR3, as DNA: TGTGCCAGCAGCCCGGCAGGGTCCGGAGATACGCAGTATTTT.

The chain employs TRBV11-2 and TRBJ1-4; D is uncertain. The CDR3 consists of 17 residues. Germline-derived CDR1 and CDR2 are SGHAT and FQNNGV. With 1 base removed from V and 5 bases from J, the gap between germline ends came to 17 bases. The CDR3 protein is CASSLGTASFLNEKLFF. CDR3 nucleotide sequence: TGTGCCAGCAGCTTAGGTACAGCCTCATTCTTAAATGAAAAACTGTTTTTT.

The chain combines TRBV12-5 with TRBJ1-1; maybe TRBD1 (6 bases). Trimming took off 4 bases at V and 9 bases at J, with 21 bases between the two ends. CDR1 and CDR2 (germline): LGHNT, FRNRAP. The CDR3 extends over 15 amino acids. The CDR3 region has the DNA TGTGCTAGTGGTTCCCGTGGGGGGCTGATCTGTCAAGCTTTCTTT. It is translated as CASGSRGGLICQAFF.

The gene calls are TRBV19 and TRBJ1-5; TRBD1 matches 8 bases. V gave up 8 bases and J gave up 6 bases; unmatched junction bases: 6. This CDR3 spans 13 amino acids. Germline V gives CDR1 LNHDA, CDR2 SQIVND (reference sequence). CDR3 region: CASSTGVFQPQHF. Here the CDR3 DNA reads TGTGCCAGTTCGACAGGGGTTTTTCAGCCCCAGCATTTT.

The chain carries TRBV19 and TRBJ1-1; D uncertain. There are 15 residues in the CDR3. V was shortened by 3 bases and J by 0 bases, with 11 bases between the two germline ends. CDR1 LNHDA and CDR2 SQIVND come from the germline V gene (reference sequence). The CDR3 loop reads CASSISATMNTEAFF. In DNA, the CDR3 is TGTGCCAGTAGTATCTCGGCAACCATGAACACTGAAGCTTTCTTT.

The V and J genes are TRBV25-1 and TRBJ1-1, with 10 bases identical to TRBD1. CDR3 length: 12 residues. J lost 12 bases, V lost 3 bases, and 4 bases had no gene match. The germline V gene encodes CDR1 MGHDK and CDR2 SYGVNS. The CDR3 spells CASSDRDRGPFF. DNA of the CDR3: TGTGCCAGCAGTGACCGGGACAGGGGACCTTTCTTT.

The CDR3 protein is CASSADSPNTGELFF. CDR3 coding DNA: TGTGCCAGCAGCGCTGACAGCCCGAACACCGGGGAGCTGTTTTTT. J is TRBJ2-2 and V is TRBV5-6; weak D call: TRBD1 (5 bases). This CDR3 has 15 amino acids. Germline CDR1 is SGHDT and CDR2 is YYEEEE. Deletions cut 4 bases from V and 0 bases from J, with 10 bases between. The whole variable domain, remainder taken from reference TRBV5-6 and TRBJ2-2, is DAGVTQSPTHLIKTRGQQVTLRCSPKSGHDTVSWYQQALGQGPQFIFQYYEEEERQRGNFPDRFSGHQFPNYSSELNVNALLLGDSALYLCASSADSPNTGELFFGEGSRLTVL.

V is TRBV9 and J is TRBJ2-7; D gene uncertain. The germline V gene encodes CDR1 SGDLS and CDR2 YYNGEE. The V end lost 0 bases, the J end lost 0 bases, and 13 bases lay between the germline ends. The CDR3 is 16 residues long. CDR3 residues: CASSVGIRDYSYEQYF. CDR3 nucleotides: TGTGCCAGCAGCGTAGGAATAAGGGATTACTCCTACGAGCAGTACTTC.

CDR3 nucleotides: TGTGCCAGCAGTGAACACTGGACAGGGGATTTTCTTCTCGACTACAATGAGCAGTTCTTC. As protein: CASSEHWTGDFLLDYNEQFF. The chain has TRBV2 and TRBJ2-1; 9 nucleotides match TRBD1. Germline V gene sequence: CDR1 SNHLY, CDR2 FYNNEI. V shed 2 bases, J shed 3 bases, and the junction held 17 bases outside the gene matches. The CDR3 runs 20 residues. Complete variable domain (other parts from reference TRBV2 and TRBJ2-1): EPEVTQTPSHQVTQMGQEVILRCVPISNHLYFYWYRQILGQKVEFLVSFYNNEISEKSEIFDDQFSVERPDGSNFTLKIRSTKLEDSAMYFCASSEHWTGDFLLDYNEQFFGPGTRLTVL.

The chain uses TRBV6-2 or TRBV6-3 and TRBJ2-7; a weak D match, TRBD1 (6 bases). With 5 bases removed from V and 3 bases from J, the gap between germline ends came to 20 bases. Germline V gene data show CDR1 as MNHEY and CDR2 as SVGEGT. This CDR3 contains 16 residues. The CDR3 sequence: CASSHPYGQINYEQYV. Here the CDR3 DNA reads TGTGCCAGCAGTCACCCGTATGGACAGATAAACTACGAGCAGTACGTC.

This chain uses TRBV12-3 or TRBV12-4 with TRBJ2-7, with D perhaps TRBD2 (6 bases). The CDR3 runs to 12 residues. Trimming pared 6 bases from V and 4 bases from J, leaving 10 bases between. The CDR3 is CASRGLGYEQYF. CDR3 bases: TGTGCCAGCAGGGGACTGGGTTACGAGCAGTACTTC.

The chain joins TRBV27 to TRBJ2-1; 14 bases map to TRBD2. Germline CDR1 MNHEY, CDR2 SMNVEV (reference sequence). J was trimmed by 0 bases and V by 7 bases; bases with no gene match: 5. The CDR3 is 17 amino acids. The CDR3 nucleotides are TGTGCCAGCAAGACTAGCGGGGGGGCCTTCTCCTACAATGAGCAGTTCTTC. Its protein is CASKTSGGAFSYNEQFF.